This is a list of T cell receptor beta chains from one sample in a study of glioma-infiltrating T cells. TCRdb reprocessed the multiplex PCR reads with MiXCR, giving one entry per CDR3 protein. The repertoire has over 90,000 distinct CDR3 sequences, about 30% of them found once; the top ten carry 44%. The sample comprised glioma tissue, nonneoplastic brain tissue, or PBMCs (not recorded which). The receptor set was obtained from a human donor with low-grade glioma or glioblastoma, undergoing nonglioma brain surgery, or in good health (not recorded which). Both conserved end residues are part of each CDR3. D genes are given only for firm matches. Only some rows state a clone size, as once, few, many or a class for expanded clones.

J,V,size,D,CDR3,DNA
TRBJ2-7,TRBV6-1,many,TRBD2,CASRDDGTRYEQYF,TGTGCCAGCAGGGACGACGGGACTAGATACGAGCAGTACTTC
TRBJ2-1,TRBV12-3/TRBV12-4,.,.,CASKSTNGNEQFF,TGTGCCAGCAAGTCCACCAATGGGAATGAGCAGTTCTTC
TRBJ2-1,TRBV20-1,.,.,CSAGEGTYNEQLF,TGCAGTGCTGGTGAAGGGACCTACAATGAGCAGCTCTTC
TRBJ2-7,TRBV6-2/TRBV6-3,many,.,CASSYSVGDREQYF,TGTGCCAGCAGTTACTCGGTGGGTGATCGCGAGCAGTACTTC
TRBJ2-7,TRBV6-1,many,.,CASLSLSYEQYF,TGTGCCAGCCTCTCCCTAAGCTACGAGCAGTACTTC
TRBJ2-3,TRBV5-5,.,TRBD2,CASSLVASGGVADTQYF,TGTGCCAGCAGCTTGGTTGCTAGCGGGGGGGTGGCAGATACGCAGTATTTT
TRBJ1-6,TRBV28,few,.,CASSFHSVGSPLHF,TGTGCCAGCAGTTTTCACAGTGTCGGTTCACCCCTCCACTTT
TRBJ1-5,TRBV20-1,many,.,CSARGTQGGRSNQPQHF,TGCAGTGCTAGGGGGACCCAAGGGGGTAGAAGCAATCAGCCCCAGCATTTT
TRBJ1-2,TRBV6-1,.,.,CASKRDLGPDGYTF,TGTGCCAGCAAGCGGGACCTGGGACCCGATGGCTACACCTTC
TRBJ2-1,TRBV7-2,few,TRBD2,CASSPNSPLTSSEQFF,TGTGCCAGCAGCCCTAATTCCCCTCTGACTAGCAGTGAGCAGTTCTTC
TRBJ1-1,TRBV5-1,.,.,CASRQNQGQGPTEAFF,TGCGCCAGCAGGCAAAATCAGGGACAAGGGCCCACTGAAGCTTTCTTT
TRBJ2-7,TRBV15,many,TRBD2,CATSSGLAGTYEQYF,TGTGCCACCAGCAGTGGACTAGCGGGTACCTACGAGCAGTACTTC
TRBJ1-1,TRBV30,.,.,CAWSIDGNTEAFF,TGTGCCTGGAGTATTGACGGGAACACTGAAGCTTTCTTT